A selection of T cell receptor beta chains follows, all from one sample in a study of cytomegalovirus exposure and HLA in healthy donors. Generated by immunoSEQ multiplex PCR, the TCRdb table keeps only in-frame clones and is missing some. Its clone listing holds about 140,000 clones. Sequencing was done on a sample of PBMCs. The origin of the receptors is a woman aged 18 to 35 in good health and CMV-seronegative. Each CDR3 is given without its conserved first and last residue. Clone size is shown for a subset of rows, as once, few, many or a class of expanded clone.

ASSLSANQETQY 12 NA TRBJ2-5 TRBV7-3
ASGFLSSGRGDTQY 14 NA TRBJ2-3 TRBV7-2
ASAFGLIGGAETDTQY 16 NA TRBJ2-3 TRBV12-5
ASSEARTGIYGYT 13 NA TRBJ1-2 TRBV2
ASGTGLNSPLH 11 NA TRBJ1-6 TRBV7-3
ASSSGSTDTQY 11 NA TRBJ2-3 TRBV5-1
ASTRLAPAYEQY 12 NA TRBJ2-7 TRBV6-1
ASSLESGASKNIQY 14 NA TRBJ2-4 TRBV5-4
AITGIKNTGELF 12 NA TRBJ2-2 TRBV2
ASSLLSGAGEQY 12 NA TRBJ2-7 TRBV5-4
ASTRGGSNQPQH 12 NA TRBJ1-5 TRBV19
ASSRLPLLTNEKLF 14 NA TRBJ1-4 TRBV27
ASSDRDTYQETQY 13 NA TRBJ2-5 TRBV9
ASRRQGLSNQPQH 13 NA TRBJ1-5 TRBV28
ASSPQPPSGTHEQF 14 medium-sized TRBJ2-1 TRBV27
ASSIKRNTEAF 11 NA TRBJ1-1 TRBV19
ASSVSGTSTDTQY 13 NA TRBJ2-3 TRBV6-4
ASSPTGGNTEAF 12 NA TRBJ1-1 TRBV7-3
ASSTLAGEETQY 12 NA TRBJ2-5 TRBV5-1
ASSVASGLAGFSEQF 15 NA TRBJ2-1 TRBV9
ASSPLTGGGNEQF 13 NA TRBJ2-1 TRBV9
ASSGAFNEKLF 11 NA TRBJ1-4 TRBV6-1
ASSAGENTEAF 11 NA TRBJ1-1 TRBV6-5
ASSQDRGGETQY 12 NA TRBJ2-5 TRBV9
ASSEVTSGSHEQY 13 NA TRBJ2-7 TRBV6-1
ASSLNGRSGNTIY 13 NA TRBJ1-3 TRBV7-3
ASSSAGPETEAF 12 NA TRBJ1-1 TRBV5-5
ASSSWSREQF 10 NA TRBJ2-1 TRBV7-3
ASSQQIGLARTDTQY 15 NA TRBJ2-3 TRBV9
ASSLVQGRSTDTQY 14 NA TRBJ2-3 TRBV7-6
ASSPTRGGTGELF 13 NA TRBJ2-2 TRBV7-3
ASSPGLAWSDTQY 13 NA TRBJ2-3 TRBV7-2
ASSTENWETQY 11 NA TRBJ2-5 TRBV18